This TCR beta chain came from a study of cytomegalovirus exposure and HLA in healthy donors. About the study: Unique TCRs from HLA-typed donors, 80 million to 100 million of them, were held in an early data release. General study results and limits: The later analysis indicated that the majority of CMV-associated TCR beta chains appeared HLA-restricted. It was reported in a later analysis that an Asian-associated ancestry cluster showed fewer N-insertions than the approximately 700-donor mean. A link between a missense DCLRE1C variant and TCR beta V- and J-gene trimming emerged from a later analysis.

This PCR relied on a set of 60 Vbeta primers and 13 Jbeta primers. This table comes from immunoSEQ multiplex PCR, and its TCRdb copy is limited to in-frame clones, with some not included. The top ten hold over 8.5% of the sample, which has about 160,000 clones, about four fifths seen once. About this clone itself: Its target is unknown.

The length of the CDR3 is 13 residues. V dropped 1 base and J dropped 11 bases, with 14 bases sitting between them. CDR1 MDHEN and CDR2 SYDVKM come from the germline V gene. The rearrangement uses TRBV28 and TRBJ1-1; TRBD1 might be the D (5 bases). Sequenced sample: PBMCs. The sequence was collected from a man aged 50-60 years in good health and CMV-seropositive. The CDR3 loop is CASSLSPTGLAFF. The CDR3 DNA is TGTGCCAGCAGTTTATCCCCAACAGGATTGGCTTTCTTT. Variable domain in full (rest from reference TRBV28 and TRBJ1-1): DVKVTQSSRYLVKRTGEKVFLECVQDMDHENMFWYRQDPGLGLRLIYFSYDVKMKEKGDIPEGYSVSREKKERFSLILESASTNQTSMYLCASSLSPTGLAFFGQGTRLTVV.